This note documents a single T cell receptor beta chain sequence. Its specificity is not known. The V gene lost 1 base and the J gene lost 2 bases, with 9 bases spanning the gap. In germline, CDR1 is LNHDA, CDR2 SQIVND (reference sequence). The CDR3 sequence is 15 residues long. The sample is drawn from a study of T cells in Graves' hyperthyroidism and ophthalmopathy. Study-level points and caveats: Most thyroid clonotypes with frequency above 0.001 were detected in blood. Ophthalmopathy was identified by the model a median roughly six months ahead of onset.

Amplified TCR beta CDR3 regions came from RNA transcripts. The study used the HTBI primer set for a first-round RT-PCR of the TCR CDR3. MiXCR, run by TCRdb on the multiplex PCR reads, gives a single entry per CDR3 protein. The sample has about 600,000 distinct CDR3 sequences; 14% are singletons. Exclusion criteria comprised uncontrolled infection, other autoimmune disease, pregnancy or lactation. The chain employs TRBV19 and TRBJ2-4; D may be TRBD2 (5 bases). Specimen: blood. This clonotype was obtained from a woman aged 50 to 60 with Graves' ophthalmopathy. The CDR3 sequence: CASSIVRGPKNIQYF. The CDR3 nucleotides read TGTGCCAGTAGTATAGTTCGGGGTCCCAAAAACATTCAGTACTTC.